Presented here are 26 T cell receptor beta chains from one specimen sequenced in a study of beta chain features in type 1 diabetes (dated 2018 in TCRdb). Receptor libraries were prepared by the immunoSEQ multiplex PCR assay. All of the isolated RNA was reverse transcribed with the High Capacity cDNA Reverse Transcription Kit, so expressed TCRB transcripts were sequenced. TCRdb carries this immuneACCESS record with in-frame sequences only. Its versions omit some clonotypes, under half of them owing to an unresolved V gene in the studies checked, with the rest unexplained. In this sample the table shows 360,000 or so clones, 20% of which occur a single time. Around 0.044% of the sample is in the top ten clones. The sample taken for sequencing was naive CD4+ T cells from blood. Explained via the paper, the cell subset or site label denotes: true naive CD4+ T cells. Receptors were obtained from a woman aged 18-29 years in good health.

About this clone itself: Its ends do not fully match the called genes, so a read error is possible. The genes are TRBV7-7 and TRBJ2-1, with 13 bases lining up with TRBD2. CDR1 is SSHAT and CDR2 is FNYEAQ in the germline V gene (reference sequence). The CDR3 runs to 15 residues. In nucleotides, the CDR3 is TGTGCTAGCAGCCCCGGGACTAGCGGGAACAATGAGCAGTTCTTC. It codes for CASSPGTSGNNEQFF.

The genes are TRBV7-2 and TRBJ1-4; perhaps TRBD1 as D (5 bases). The germline CDR1 and CDR2 sequences are SGHTA and FQGNSA. The CDR3 sequence is 12 residues long. In nucleotides, the CDR3 is TGTGCGAGCGGCAGGGAAAATGAAAAACTGTTTTTT. Translated, it gives CASGRENEKLFF.

This clone was counted only a few times. In the same sample, other DNA sequences code for this CDR3. V is TRBV9 and J is TRBJ2-7; 9 bases line up with TRBD1. Trimming took 0 bases from V and 2 from J; bases not matched to a gene: 0. Germline loops: CDR1 SGDLS, CDR2 YYNGEE. The CDR3 covers 14 residues. CDR3 amino acids: CASSVGQGAYEQYF. Written as DNA, the CDR3 is TGTGCCAGCAGCGTAGGACAGGGGGCCTACGAGCAGTACTTC. Based on the CDR3 plus reference TRBV9 and TRBJ2-7, the full variable domain is DSGVTQTPKHLITATGQRVTLRCSPRSGDLSVYWYQQSLDQGLQFLIQYYNGEERAKGNILERFSAQQFPDLHSELNLSSLELGDSALYFCASSVGQGAYEQYFGPGTRLTVT.

This rearrangement joins TRBV25-1 to TRBJ1-3, with a weak D call TRBD1 (6 bases). The CDR3 runs 15 residues. Per the germline V gene, CDR1 is MGHDK and CDR2 is SYGVNS. V lost 4 bases, J lost 4 bases, and 14 bases lay in between. CDR3 sequence (DNA): TGTGCCAGCAGTGTACAGGGAAGTGGAGGAAACACCATATATTTT. It is translated as CASSVQGSGGNTIYF. Complete variable domain (other parts from reference TRBV25-1 and TRBJ1-3): EADIYQTPRYLVIGTGKKITLECSQTMGHDKMYWYQQDPGMELHLIHYSYGVNSTEKGDLSSESTVSRIRTEHFPLTLESARPSHTSQYLCASSVQGSGGNTIYFGEGSWLTVV.

This chain links TRBV30 with TRBJ2-7, with 10 positions matching TRBD2. Looked up from germline, CDR1 is GTSNPN and CDR2 is SVGIG (reference sequence). The CDR3 has 17 residues. J gave up 3 bases and V 0 bases, and 11 bases lay outside the gene matches. The CDR3 region has the DNA TGTGCCTGGAGTGTACAAAGGACTAGCGGCCCGGGCTACGAGCAGTACTTC. Translated: CAWSVQRTSGPGYEQYF.

The chain combines TRBV4-1 with TRBJ2-5, with TRBD1 matching over 7 bases. V shed 1 base and J 2 bases; nucleotides not matched to a gene: 7. CDR1 is MGHRA, CDR2 YSYEKL, per germline. This CDR3 comprises 16 residues. CDR3 amino acids: CASSQGWGQFQETQYF. The CDR3 DNA reads TGCGCCAGCAGCCAAGGATGGGGACAGTTTCAAGAGACCCAGTACTTC.

This clone was observed a handful of times. The chain has TRBV23-1 and TRBJ1-5; possibly TRBD1 for D (5 bases). TRBV23-1 has ORF status, its function being uncertain. V lost 2 bases to trimming and J lost 3 bases, with 17 bases between them. The CDR3 totals 17 residues. Written as DNA, the CDR3 is TGCGCCAGCAGTCAAAATGGGGTAGGGGCCTTCAATCAGCCCCAGCATTTT. Protein product: CASSQNGVGAFNQPQHF.

The rearrangement joins TRBV5-1 to TRBJ2-1; possibly TRBD1 for D (6 bases). The V gene lost 0 bases and the J gene lost 4 bases, with 11 bases spanning the gap. The CDR3 is 15 residues long. CDR1 and CDR2 (germline): SGHRS, YFSETQ. For the CDR3, the DNA is TGCGCCAGCAGCTTGGAACAGGGATATTACAATGAGCAGTTCTTC. This codes for CASSLEQGYYNEQFF.

This clone has more than one count but fewer than ten. This CDR3 is CASSQGGGGRTDTQYF. The CDR3 coding sequence is TGCGCCAGCAGCCAAGGAGGCGGGGGGCGCACAGATACGCAGTATTTT. This chain joins TRBV4-3 and TRBJ2-3; TRBD2 aligns across 8 bases. CDR3 size: 16 residues. After removal of 1 base from V and 1 base from J, the junction contained 4 bases not matched to a gene. Germline CDR1 and CDR2: LGHNA and YSLEER.

The gene calls are TRBV18 and TRBJ2-4; 7 bases map to TRBD1. Germline V gene lookup returns CDR1 KGHSH and CDR2 LQKENI. Germline trimming cut 3 bases from V and 8 bases from J; bases unmatched to any gene: 10. The CDR3 contains 15 residues. The CDR3 is CASSPPTTGSDIQYF. The DNA for the CDR3 is TGTGCCAGCTCACCGCCCACGACAGGGTCGGACATTCAGTACTTC. The entire variable domain, with the rest obtained from reference TRBV18 and TRBJ2-4, is as follows: NAGVMQNPRHLVRRRGQEARLRCSPMKGHSHVYWYRQLPEEGLKFMVYLQKENIIDESGMPKERFSAEFPKEGPSILRIQQVVRGDSAAYFCASSPPTTGSDIQYFGAGTRLSVL.

A few counts support this clone. This chain joins TRBV6-5 and TRBJ1-2; D unresolved. This CDR3 spans 13 amino acids. CDR1 and CDR2 (germline): MNHEY, SVGAGI. Trimming took 2 bases from V and 9 from J, leaving 13 bases between them. The CDR3 nucleotides are TGTGCCAGCAGTTACAACACCCGAAGTAGCTACACCTTC. Its protein is CASSYNTRSSYTF.

V is TRBV29-1 and J is TRBJ2-5, with D possibly matching TRBD1 (6 bases). Deletions cut 7 bases from V and 5 bases from J, with 23 bases between. This CDR3 is 15 amino acids long. Germline V gene lookup returns CDR1 SQVTM and CDR2 ANQGSEA. The CDR3 nucleotides read TGCAGCGACCCGACCGGGACAAGGTGGGGGGAGACCCAGTACTTC. This encodes CSDPTGTRWGETQYF.

V usage is TRBV28 and J usage is TRBJ2-6, with 11 positions matching TRBD2. This CDR3 has 17 residues. The V gene end was trimmed by 4 bases and the J gene end by 2 bases; junction bases not matched to a gene: 4. Germline-derived CDR1 and CDR2 are MDHEN and SYDVKM. The CDR3 sequence is CASSSSSGRPGANVLTF. In nucleotides, the CDR3 is TGTGCCAGCAGTTCTTCTAGCGGGAGGCCTGGGGCCAACGTCCTGACTTTC.

This chain connects TRBV30 to TRBJ1-2; a weak D match, TRBD1 (5 bases). The CDR3 is 15 residues long. CDR1 and CDR2 from the germline V gene are GTSNPN and SVGIG (reference sequence). V was trimmed by 0 bases and J by 7 bases, leaving 18 bases between them. Written as DNA, the CDR3 is TGTGCCTGGAGTGTACTCGGGGGGGTAGTGCGTGGCTACACCTTC. Residues: CAWSVLGGVVRGYTF. The whole variable domain, remainder taken from reference TRBV30 and TRBJ1-2, is SQTIHQWPATLVQPVGSPLSLECTVEGTSNPNLYWYRQAAGRGLQLLFYSVGIGQISSEVPQNLSASRPQDRQFILSSKKLLLSDSGFYLCAWSVLGGVVRGYTFGSGTRLTVV.

The V call is TRBV30, the J call TRBJ2-1; tentative D call: TRBD1 (5 bases). CDR1 is GTSNPN and CDR2 is SVGIG in the germline V gene (reference sequence). Trimming stripped 3 bases from V and 3 bases from J, with 15 bases between. The CDR3 runs to 15 residues. CDR3: CAWSASVRGYNEQFF. CDR3 DNA sequence: TGTGCCTGGAGCGCTTCAGTAAGGGGCTACAATGAGCAGTTCTTC.

The CDR3 coding sequence is TGCGCCAGCAGCTACGGGGACAGGGGCAATCAGCCCCAGCATTTT. It specifies CASSYGDRGNQPQHF. The chain carries TRBV4-1 and TRBJ1-5; 9 nucleotides align to TRBD1. The CDR3 length is 15 residues. V was pared by 5 bases and J by 2 bases, with 4 bases of the junction left unmatched. The germline V gene has CDR1 MGHRA and CDR2 YSYEKL.

This chain joins TRBV5-1 and TRBJ2-7; D is possibly TRBD1 (7 bases). Trimming took off 4 bases at V and 3 bases at J, with 11 bases between the two ends. Germline V lookup: CDR1 SGHRS, CDR2 YFSETQ. This CDR3 is 13 amino acids long. The CDR3 region has the DNA TGCGCCAGCAGCGCGGGACAGCTCTACGAGCAGTACTTC. Protein sequence: CASSAGQLYEQYF.

The CDR3 here is CASSVTGGNSPLHF. DNA for the CDR3: TGTGCCAGCAGTGTCACAGGGGGAAATTCACCCCTCCACTTT. This sequence joins TRBV25-1 and TRBJ1-6, with 8 bases lining up with TRBD1. Losses at the gene ends were 4 bases for V and 7 bases for J; bases not matched to a gene: 3. This CDR3 contains 14 residues. Germline V gene data show CDR1 as MGHDK and CDR2 as SYGVNS. Variable domain in full (rest from reference TRBV25-1 and TRBJ1-6): EADIYQTPRYLVIGTGKKITLECSQTMGHDKMYWYQQDPGMELHLIHYSYGVNSTEKGDLSSESTVSRIRTEHFPLTLESARPSHTSQYLCASSVTGGNSPLHFGNGTRLTVT.

This clone turned up a few times. Here the CDR3 reads CASSQGEWGVQYF. The CDR3 DNA reads as TGTGCCAGCAGCCAAGGGGAGTGGGGGGTCCAGTACTTC. V is TRBV7-2 and J is TRBJ2-5, with D maybe TRBD2 (6 bases). The germline gives CDR1 SGHTA, CDR2 FQGNSA. V lost 5 bases and J 10 bases, leaving 17 bases between the germline ends. CDR3 length: 13 amino acids.

This clone was observed a few times. The V and J genes are TRBV30 and TRBJ2-5, with 9 bases matching TRBD2. The J segment lost 5 bases and the V segment lost 0 bases, leaving 10 bases of the junction unmatched. The CDR3 loop spans 16 amino acids. CDR1 is GTSNPN, CDR2 SVGIG, per germline (reference sequence). In DNA, the CDR3 is TGTGCCTGGAGTGTACTTAGCGGGGGCACTGGGGAGACCCAGTACTTC. As protein: CAWSVLSGGTGETQYF.

This clone was observed a few times. The rearrangement links TRBV30 to TRBJ2-1, with D uncertain. The ends were cut back, 2 bases at V and 11 bases at J, with 10 bases in the middle. The germline CDR1 and CDR2 sequences are GTSNPN and SVGIG (reference sequence). There are 11 residues in the CDR3. The CDR3 bases are TGTGCCTGGAGTTCAGGAACCCAGCAGTTCTTC. Translation: CAWSSGTQQFF. Combining the CDR3 with reference TRBV30 and TRBJ2-1 gives the whole variable domain SQTIHQWPATLVQPVGSPLSLECTVEGTSNPNLYWYRQAAGRGLQLLFYSVGIGQISSEVPQNLSASRPQDRQFILSSKKLLLSDSGFYLCAWSSGTQQFFGPGTRLTVL.

This clone appeared a few times. The chain couples TRBV30 to TRBJ2-1; 11 bases fit TRBD2. The CDR3 is made up of 14 amino acids. V dropped 3 bases and J dropped 7; count of bases not matched to a gene: 5. The germline gives CDR1 GTSNPN, CDR2 SVGIG (reference sequence). CDR3 nucleotide sequence: TGTGCCTGGAGCATAGCGGGGGGGTGGAATGAGCAGTTCTTC. Translation: CAWSIAGGWNEQFF.

This clone was seen a few times. The chain carries TRBV4-2 and TRBJ2-7, with TRBD2 matching over 13 bases. The CDR3 covers 15 residues. After removal of 4 bases from V and 4 bases from J, the junction contained 4 bases not matched to a gene. Germline V gene sequence: CDR1 LGHNA, CDR2 YNFKEQ. This CDR3 reads CASSPGLAGDYEQYF. The DNA for the CDR3 is TGTGCCAGCAGCCCAGGACTAGCGGGAGATTACGAGCAGTACTTC.

The chain uses TRBV11-2 and TRBJ2-2; TRBD2 might be the D (5 bases). The ends were cut back, 6 bases at V and 5 bases at J, with 7 bases in the middle. CDR3 length equals 12 residues. CDR1 SGHAT and CDR2 FQNNGV come from the germline V gene. For the CDR3, the DNA is TGTGCCAGCAGGAGGGTTACCGGGGAGCTGTTTTTT. Amino acids: CASRRVTGELFF.

The chain employs TRBV29-1 and TRBJ2-5; D is perhaps TRBD2 (6 bases). Trimming removed 6 bases at V and 2 bases at J, with 13 bases between. This CDR3 contains 13 residues. Germline CDR1 is SQVTM and CDR2 is ANQGSEA. Written as DNA, the CDR3 is TGCAGCGTGAGAGCGGGTACTCAAGAGACCCAGTACTTC. It is translated as CSVRAGTQETQYF.

The rearrangement uses TRBV4-1 and TRBJ2-7; D gene unclear. V lost 4 bases and J lost 0, with 25 bases in between. There are 19 residues in the CDR3. Germline CDR1 and CDR2: MGHRA and YSYEKL. The CDR3 loop is CASSPLLLRTLRSSYEQYF. For the CDR3, the DNA is TGCGCCAGCAGCCCCCTTCTTCTGCGTACCCTCCGCTCCTCCTACGAGCAGTACTTC.